This T cell receptor beta chain emerged from a study of CD4 T cells in relation to SARS-CoV-2 and coronaviruses. This clone was detected a few times. The antigen is undetermined. Data came from immunoSEQ multiplex PCR; TCRdb stores just in-frame clones and leaves some out. The sample has around 25,000 clones; less than 85% are singletons. The CDR3 loop spans 17 amino acids. The germline gives CDR1 KGHSH, CDR2 LQKENI. V was shortened by 0 bases and J by 4 bases, with 16 bases between the two germline ends. Before the COVID-19 pandemic, during about 2010-2018, CD4+ T cells were taken from unexposed donors. CD4+ T cells were isolated from the cells after around 9 days of culture.

Material for sequencing was CD4+ T cells from PBMCs, cultured in vitro. This clonotype was sampled from a human donor in good health. The rearrangement joins TRBV18 to TRBJ1-3; D is uncertain. The CDR3, as DNA: TGTGCCAGCTCACCACCTGCACAACCGGGTGGCGGAAACACCATATATTTT. Protein sequence: CASSPPAQPGGGNTIYF.